The clone carrying this T cell receptor beta chain occurred many times. As yet, its antigen is unknown. Documented time point: sample taken at primary tumor resection. Whole RNA obtained from tumor, nontumor lung or frozen PBMC underwent sequencing without sorting. A total of approximately 69 untreated early-stage non-small cell lung cancer patients served as donors. TCR cDNA molecules each carried a unique molecular identifier. TCRdb re-called the 5' RACE reads with MiXCR, one entry per CDR3 protein. The table includes about 48,000 distinct CDR3 sequences, 5.3% detected once. CDR3 length: 17 amino acids. Trimming removed 1 base from V and 1 base from J, with 17 bases in between. The germline gives CDR1 MGHRA, CDR2 YSYEKL. The source of the sample is a study of spatial heterogeneity in lung cancer. Points from the study as a whole: Ubiquitous expanded tumor TCRs surfaced in blood more at resection than they did at follow-up.

The source material was PBMCs, sampled at surgery. The V and J genes are TRBV4-1 and TRBJ2-7; D is tentatively TRBD1 or TRBD2 (6 bases each). The TCR sequence derives from a male donor with early-stage non-small cell lung cancer. The CDR3 is CASSQVIGGSGSYEQYF. The CDR3 nucleotides read TGCGCCAGCAGCCAAGTTATAGGGGGGAGCGGATCCTACGAGCAGTACTTC.